This T cell receptor beta chain originates from a study of human T cells and chemical hapten exposure. Points from the study as a whole: Sensitizing with DPC caused no change in TCRs above 1 in 1000 frequency.

This clonotype came up many times. Its antigen is not identified. Time point in this sample: patch test 1, 2 weeks after DPC sensitization. Specified treatment: therapeutic diphenylcyclopropenone sensitization with weekly scalp DPC. The library gave individual cDNA molecules unique molecular identifiers. TCRdb reanalysed the RACE reads using MiXCR and keeps one entry per CDR3 protein. The sample records 370,000 or so distinct CDR3 sequences, nearly 5% being singletons. Sequencing used whole blood, obtained in connection with sensitization to the hapten diphenylcyclopropenone (DPC). The receptor's source is a woman between 45 and 60 years old with alopecia areata. Some clones in this sample may be carry-over from other donors' samples.

The CDR3 here is CASSLASKPQETQYF. CDR3 sequence (DNA): TGTGCCAGCAGCTTGGCCTCTAAACCCCAAGAGACCCAGTACTTC. The V and J genes are TRBV5-5 and TRBJ2-5; D remains unclear. Germline lookup yields CDR1 SGHKS and CDR2 YYEKEE (reference sequence). Trimming left V 0 bases short and J 1 base short, with 10 bases between. The CDR3 is 15 amino acids.